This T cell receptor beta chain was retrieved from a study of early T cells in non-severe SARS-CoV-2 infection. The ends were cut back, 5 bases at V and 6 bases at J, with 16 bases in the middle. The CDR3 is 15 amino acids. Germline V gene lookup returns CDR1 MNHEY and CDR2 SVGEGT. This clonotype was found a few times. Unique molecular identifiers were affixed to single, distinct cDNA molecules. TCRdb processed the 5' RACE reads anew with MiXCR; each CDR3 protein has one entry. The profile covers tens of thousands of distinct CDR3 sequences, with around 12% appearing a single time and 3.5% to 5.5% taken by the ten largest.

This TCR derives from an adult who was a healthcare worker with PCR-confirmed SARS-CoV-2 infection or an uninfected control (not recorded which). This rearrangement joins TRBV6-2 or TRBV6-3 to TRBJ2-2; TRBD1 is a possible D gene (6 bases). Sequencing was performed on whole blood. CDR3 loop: CASSRQDLRAGELFF. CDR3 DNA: TGTGCCAGCAGTAGACAGGACCTTAGGGCCGGGGAGCTGTTTTTT.